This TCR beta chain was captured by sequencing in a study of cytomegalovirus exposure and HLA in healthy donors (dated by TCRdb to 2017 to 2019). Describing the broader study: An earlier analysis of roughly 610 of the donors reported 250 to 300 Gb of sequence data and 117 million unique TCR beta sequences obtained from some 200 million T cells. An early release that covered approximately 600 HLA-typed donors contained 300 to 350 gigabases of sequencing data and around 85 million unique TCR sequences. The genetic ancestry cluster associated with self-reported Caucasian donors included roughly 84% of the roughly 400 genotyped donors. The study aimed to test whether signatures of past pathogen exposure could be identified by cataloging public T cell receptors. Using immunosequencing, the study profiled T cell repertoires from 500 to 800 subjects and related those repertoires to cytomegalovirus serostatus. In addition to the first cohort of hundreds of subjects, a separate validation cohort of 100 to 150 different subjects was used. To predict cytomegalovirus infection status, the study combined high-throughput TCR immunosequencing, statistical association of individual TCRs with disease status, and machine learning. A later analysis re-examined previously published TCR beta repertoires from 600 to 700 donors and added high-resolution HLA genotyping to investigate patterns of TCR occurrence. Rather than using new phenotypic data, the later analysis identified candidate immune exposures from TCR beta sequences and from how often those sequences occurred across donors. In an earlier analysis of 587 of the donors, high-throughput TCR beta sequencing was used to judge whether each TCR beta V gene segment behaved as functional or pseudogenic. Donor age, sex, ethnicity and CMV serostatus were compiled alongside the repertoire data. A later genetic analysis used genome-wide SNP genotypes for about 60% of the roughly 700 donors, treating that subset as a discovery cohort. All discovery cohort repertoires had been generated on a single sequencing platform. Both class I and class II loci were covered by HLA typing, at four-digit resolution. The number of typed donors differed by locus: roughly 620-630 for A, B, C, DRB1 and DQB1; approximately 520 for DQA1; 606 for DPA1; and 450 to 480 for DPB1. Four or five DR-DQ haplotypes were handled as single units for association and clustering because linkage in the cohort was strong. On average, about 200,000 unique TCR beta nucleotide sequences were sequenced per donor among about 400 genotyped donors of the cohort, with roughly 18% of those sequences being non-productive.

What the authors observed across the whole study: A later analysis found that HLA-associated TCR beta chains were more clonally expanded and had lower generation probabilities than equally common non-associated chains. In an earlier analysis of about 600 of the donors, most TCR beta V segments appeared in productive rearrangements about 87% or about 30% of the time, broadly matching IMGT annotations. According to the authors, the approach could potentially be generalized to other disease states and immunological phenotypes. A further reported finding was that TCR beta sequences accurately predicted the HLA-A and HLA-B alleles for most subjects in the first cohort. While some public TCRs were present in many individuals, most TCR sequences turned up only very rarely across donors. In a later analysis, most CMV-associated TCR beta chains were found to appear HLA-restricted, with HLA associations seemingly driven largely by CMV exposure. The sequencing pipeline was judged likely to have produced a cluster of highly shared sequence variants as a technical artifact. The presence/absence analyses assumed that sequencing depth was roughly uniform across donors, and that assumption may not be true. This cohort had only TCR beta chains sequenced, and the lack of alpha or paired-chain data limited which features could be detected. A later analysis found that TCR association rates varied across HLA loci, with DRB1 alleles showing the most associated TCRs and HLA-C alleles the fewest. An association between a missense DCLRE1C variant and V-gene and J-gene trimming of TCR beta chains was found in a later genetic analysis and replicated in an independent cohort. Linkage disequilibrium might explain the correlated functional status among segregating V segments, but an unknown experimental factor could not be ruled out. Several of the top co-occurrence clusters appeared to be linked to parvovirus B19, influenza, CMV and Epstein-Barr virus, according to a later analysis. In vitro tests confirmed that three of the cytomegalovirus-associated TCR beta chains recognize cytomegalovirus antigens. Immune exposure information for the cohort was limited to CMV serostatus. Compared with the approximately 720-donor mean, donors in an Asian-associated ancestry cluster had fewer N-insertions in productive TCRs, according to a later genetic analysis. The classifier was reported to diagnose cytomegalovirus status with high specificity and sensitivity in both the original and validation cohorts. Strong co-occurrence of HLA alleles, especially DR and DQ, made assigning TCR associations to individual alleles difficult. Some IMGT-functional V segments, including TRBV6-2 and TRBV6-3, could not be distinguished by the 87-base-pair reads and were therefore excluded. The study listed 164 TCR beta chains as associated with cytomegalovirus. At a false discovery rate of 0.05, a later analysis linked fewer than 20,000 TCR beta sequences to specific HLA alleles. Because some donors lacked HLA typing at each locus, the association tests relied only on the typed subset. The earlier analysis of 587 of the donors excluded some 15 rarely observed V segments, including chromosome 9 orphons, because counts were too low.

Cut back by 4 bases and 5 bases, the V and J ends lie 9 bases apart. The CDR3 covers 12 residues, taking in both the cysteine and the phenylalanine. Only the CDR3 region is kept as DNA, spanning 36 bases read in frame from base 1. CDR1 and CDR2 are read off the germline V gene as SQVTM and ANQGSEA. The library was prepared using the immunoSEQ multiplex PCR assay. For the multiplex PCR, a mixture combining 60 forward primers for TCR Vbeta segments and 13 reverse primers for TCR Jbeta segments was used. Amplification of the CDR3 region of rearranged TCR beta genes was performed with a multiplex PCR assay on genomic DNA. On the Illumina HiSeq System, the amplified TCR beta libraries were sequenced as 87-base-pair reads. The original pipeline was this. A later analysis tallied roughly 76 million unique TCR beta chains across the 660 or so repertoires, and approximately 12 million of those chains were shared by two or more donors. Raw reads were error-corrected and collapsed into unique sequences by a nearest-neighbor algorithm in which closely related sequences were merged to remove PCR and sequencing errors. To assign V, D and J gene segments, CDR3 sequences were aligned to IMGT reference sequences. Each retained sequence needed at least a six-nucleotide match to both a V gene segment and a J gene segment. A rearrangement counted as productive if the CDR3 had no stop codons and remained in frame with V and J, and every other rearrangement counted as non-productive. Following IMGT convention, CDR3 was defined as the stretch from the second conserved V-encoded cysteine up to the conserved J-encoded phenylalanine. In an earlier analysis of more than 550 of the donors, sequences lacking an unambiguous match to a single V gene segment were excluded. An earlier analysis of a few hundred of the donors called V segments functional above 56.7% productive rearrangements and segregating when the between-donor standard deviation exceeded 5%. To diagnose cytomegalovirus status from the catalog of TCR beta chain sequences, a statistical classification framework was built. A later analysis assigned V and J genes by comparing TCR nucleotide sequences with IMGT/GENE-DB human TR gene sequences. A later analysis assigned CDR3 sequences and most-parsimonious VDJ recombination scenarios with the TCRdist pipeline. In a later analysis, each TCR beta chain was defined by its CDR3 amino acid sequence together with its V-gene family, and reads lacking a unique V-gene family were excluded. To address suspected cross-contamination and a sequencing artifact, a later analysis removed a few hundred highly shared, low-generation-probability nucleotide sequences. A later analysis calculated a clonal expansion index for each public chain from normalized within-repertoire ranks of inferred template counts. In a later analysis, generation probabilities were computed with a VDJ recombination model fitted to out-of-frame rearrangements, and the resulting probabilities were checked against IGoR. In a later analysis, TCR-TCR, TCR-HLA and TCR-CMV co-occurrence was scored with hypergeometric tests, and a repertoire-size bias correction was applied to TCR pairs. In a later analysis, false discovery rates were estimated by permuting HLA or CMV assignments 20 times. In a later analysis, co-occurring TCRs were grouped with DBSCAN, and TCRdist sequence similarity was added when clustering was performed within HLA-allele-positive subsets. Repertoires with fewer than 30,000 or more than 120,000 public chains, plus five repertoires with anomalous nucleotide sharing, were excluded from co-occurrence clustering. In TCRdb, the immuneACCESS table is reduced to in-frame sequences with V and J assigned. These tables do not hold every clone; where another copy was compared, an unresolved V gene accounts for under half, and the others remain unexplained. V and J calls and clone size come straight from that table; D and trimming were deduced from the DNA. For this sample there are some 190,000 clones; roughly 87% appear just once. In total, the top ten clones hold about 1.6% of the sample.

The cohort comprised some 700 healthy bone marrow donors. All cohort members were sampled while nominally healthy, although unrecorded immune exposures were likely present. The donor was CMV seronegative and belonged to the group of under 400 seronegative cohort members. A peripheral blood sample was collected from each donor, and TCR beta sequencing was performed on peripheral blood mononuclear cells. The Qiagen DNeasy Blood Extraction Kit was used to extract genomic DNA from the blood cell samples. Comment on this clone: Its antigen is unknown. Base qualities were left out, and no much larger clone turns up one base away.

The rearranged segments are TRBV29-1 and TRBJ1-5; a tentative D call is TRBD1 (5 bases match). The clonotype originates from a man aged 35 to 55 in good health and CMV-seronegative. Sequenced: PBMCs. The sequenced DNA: TGCAGCGTTGGGGACTCTGATCAGCCCCAGCATTTT. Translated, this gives CSVGDSDQPQHF.